This is a list of T cell receptor beta chains from one sample in a study of T cell responses to AZD1222 COVID-19 vaccine. TCRdb's copy holds only in-frame clones and misses some; the assay was immunoSEQ multiplex PCR. The sample lists some 110,000 clones, around 91% seen once, with over 1.5% in the top ten. The source material was peripheral blood, sampled on day 0 of AZD1222 vaccination. The source of these receptors is an adult in good health. Each CDR3 is given with its conserved first and last residue. A D gene is named only where the DNA matches it firmly. Clone size is given for some rows only: seen once, a few or many times, or a class if the clone is expanded.

TRBV27,TRBJ1-2,-,-,TGTGCCAGCAGTATCGACAGGTCCTATGGCTACACCTTC,CASSIDRSYGYTF
TRBV12-3/TRBV12-4,TRBJ2-3,-,-,TGTGCCAGCAGTCCCCGGACCTCTAATACGCAGTATTTT,CASSPRTSNTQYF
TRBV20-1,TRBJ1-2,-,TRBD1,TGCAGTGCTAGTCTAGATGCAGGGGGTAGTTATGGCTACACCTTC,CSASLDAGGSYGYTF
TRBV2,TRBJ2-7,-,-,TGTGCCACCAGGGGCAGCTCCTACGAGCAGTACTTC,CATRGSSYEQYF
TRBV5-6,TRBJ1-2,-,-,TGTGCCAGCAGCCGCAGCCTCTATGGCTACACCTTC,CASSRSLYGYTF
TRBV7-9,TRBJ2-1,-,-,TGTGCCAGCAGCTATGGGAATGAGCAGTTCTTC,CASSYGNEQFF
TRBV7-2,TRBJ1-1,-,-,TGTGCCAGCAGCTGGGGATTGGTGAGGGAAGCTTTCTTT,CASSWGLVREAFF
TRBV6-5,TRBJ2-5,-,-,TGTGCCAGCAGTTACTCTGGGGGGGAGACCCAGTACTTC,CASSYSGGETQYF
TRBV2,TRBJ2-3,-,-,TGTGCCAGCAGTGAACAGGGGGAGGGTCAGGGAGATACGCAGTATTTT,CASSEQGEGQGDTQYF
TRBV28,TRBJ2-2,-,-,TGTGCCAGCACTGGCGGGATCGGGGCCGGGGAGCTGTTTTTT,CASTGGIGAGELFF
TRBV18,TRBJ1-5,-,-,TGTGCCAGCTCACCGAGGGATTATAGCAATCAGCCCCAGCATTTT,CASSPRDYSNQPQHF
TRBV10-3,TRBJ1-5,-,-,TGTGCCATCAGTGAGGGGGCGACCGCCAATCAGCCCCAGCATTTT,CAISEGATANQPQHF
TRBV25-1,TRBJ2-1,-,-,TGTGCCAGCAGTGAGCCAGAGACCTACAATGAGCAGTTCTTC,CASSEPETYNEQFF
TRBV19,TRBJ1-4,-,-,TGTGCCAGTGGGACGGGCTTTGCAACTAATGAAAAACTGTTTTTT,CASGTGFATNEKLFF
TRBV18,TRBJ2-5,-,-,TGTGCCAGCTCACCGCCAACCTCCCGCGAGACCCAGTACTTC,CASSPPTSRETQYF
TRBV2,TRBJ2-1,-,TRBD1,TGTGCCAGCAGTGGGTCAGGGGGATCCTACAATGAGCAGTTCTTC,CASSGSGGSYNEQFF
TRBV5-1,TRBJ2-7,few,TRBD1,TGCGCCAGCAGCTTGGAACAGGGGCAGCAGTACTTC,CASSLEQGQQYF
TRBV7-9,TRBJ2-2,-,-,TGTGCCAGCAGCTTGTACGGGGAACCGATCACCGGGGAGCTGTTTTTT,CASSLYGEPITGELFF
TRBV5-1,TRBJ2-3,once,TRBD1,TGCGCCAGCGGGACAGGGGGAAGCACAGATACGCAGTATTTT,CASGTGGSTDTQYF
TRBV18,TRBJ2-7,-,-,TGTGCCAGCTCACCTAGCGTGGTGGGATCCTACGAGCAGTACTTC,CASSPSVVGSYEQYF